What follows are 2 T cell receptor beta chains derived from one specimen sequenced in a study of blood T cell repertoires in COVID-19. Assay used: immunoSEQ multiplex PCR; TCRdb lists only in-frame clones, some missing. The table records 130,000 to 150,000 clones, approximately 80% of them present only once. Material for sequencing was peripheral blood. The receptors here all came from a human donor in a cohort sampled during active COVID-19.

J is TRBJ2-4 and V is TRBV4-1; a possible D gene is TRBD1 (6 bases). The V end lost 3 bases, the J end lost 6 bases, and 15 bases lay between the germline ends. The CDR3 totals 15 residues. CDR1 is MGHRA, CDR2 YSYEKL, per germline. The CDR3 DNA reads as TGCGCCAGCAGCCACCGACAGGCCGGTAGAAACATTCAGTACTTC. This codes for CASSHRQAGRNIQYF.

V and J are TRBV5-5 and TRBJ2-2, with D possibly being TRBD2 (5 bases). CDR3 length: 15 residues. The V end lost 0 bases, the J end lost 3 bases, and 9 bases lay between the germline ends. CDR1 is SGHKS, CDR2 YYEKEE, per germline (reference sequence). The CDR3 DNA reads TGTGCCAGCAGCTTGGTCGCCGGGGACACCGGGGAGCTGTTTTTT. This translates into CASSLVAGDTGELFF. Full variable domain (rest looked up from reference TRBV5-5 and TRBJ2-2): DAGVTQSPTHLIKTRGQQVTLRCSPISGHKSVSWYQQVLGQGPQFIFQYYEKEERGRGNFPDRFSARQFPNYSSELNVNALLLGDSALYLCASSLVAGDTGELFFGEGSRLTVL.